This section outlines one T cell receptor beta chain sequence together with its context. This specimen belongs to a study of cytomegalovirus exposure and HLA in healthy donors. Trimming cost V 3 bases and J 0 bases, with 8 bases left between them. There are 14 residues in the CDR3. Germline V gives CDR1 SGHTA, CDR2 FQGNSA. Primers for the PCR totalled 60 Vbeta and 13 Jbeta. This table comes from immunoSEQ multiplex PCR, and its TCRdb copy is limited to in-frame clones, with some not included. Found here are some 80,000 clones, 60% to 80% of them singletons; the top ten hold around 3.4%. The sample comprised PBMCs. This clonotype originated in a man over 45 in good health and CMV-seronegative. The chain couples TRBV7-2 to TRBJ1-1, with no clear D. In DNA form, the CDR3 reads TGTGCCAGCAGCTTGGGAGGGCTGAACACTGAAGCTTTCTTT. This codes for CASSLGGLNTEAFF.